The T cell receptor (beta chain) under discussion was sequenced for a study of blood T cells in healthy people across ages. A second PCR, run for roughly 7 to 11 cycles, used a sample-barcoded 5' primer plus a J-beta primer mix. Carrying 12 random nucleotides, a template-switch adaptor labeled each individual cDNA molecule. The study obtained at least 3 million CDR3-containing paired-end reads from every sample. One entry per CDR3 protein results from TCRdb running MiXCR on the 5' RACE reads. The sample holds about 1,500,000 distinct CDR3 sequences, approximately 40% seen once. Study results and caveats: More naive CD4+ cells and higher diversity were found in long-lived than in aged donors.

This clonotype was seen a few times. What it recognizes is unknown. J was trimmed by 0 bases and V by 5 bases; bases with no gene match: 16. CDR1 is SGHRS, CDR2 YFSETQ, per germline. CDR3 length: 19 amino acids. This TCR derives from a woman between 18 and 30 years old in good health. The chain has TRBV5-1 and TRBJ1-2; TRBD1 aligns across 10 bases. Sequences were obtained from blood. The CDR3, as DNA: TGCGCCAGCAGGGCCAACCGGGACAGGGGAATTCTGGCTAACTATGGCTACACCTTC. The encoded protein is CASRANRDRGILANYGYTF.